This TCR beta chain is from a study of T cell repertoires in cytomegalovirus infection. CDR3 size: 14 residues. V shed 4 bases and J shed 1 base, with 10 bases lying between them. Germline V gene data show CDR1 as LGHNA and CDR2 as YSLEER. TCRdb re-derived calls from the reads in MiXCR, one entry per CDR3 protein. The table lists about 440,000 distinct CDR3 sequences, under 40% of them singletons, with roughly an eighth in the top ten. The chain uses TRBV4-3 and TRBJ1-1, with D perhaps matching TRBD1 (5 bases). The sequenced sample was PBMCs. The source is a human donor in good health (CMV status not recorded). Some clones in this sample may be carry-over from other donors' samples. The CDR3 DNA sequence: TGCGCCAGCAGCCGATCGACAGCGAACACTGAAGCTTTCTTT. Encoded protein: CASSRSTANTEAFF.